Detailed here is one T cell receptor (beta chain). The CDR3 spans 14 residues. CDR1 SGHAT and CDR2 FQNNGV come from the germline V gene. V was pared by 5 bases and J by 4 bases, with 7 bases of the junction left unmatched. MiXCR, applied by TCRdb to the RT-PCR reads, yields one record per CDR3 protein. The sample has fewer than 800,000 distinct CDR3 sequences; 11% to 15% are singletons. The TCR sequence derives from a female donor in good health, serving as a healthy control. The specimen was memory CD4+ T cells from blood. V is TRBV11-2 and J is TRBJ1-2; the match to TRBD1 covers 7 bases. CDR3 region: CASSPGQNTYGYTF. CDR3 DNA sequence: TGTGCCAGCAGCCCGGGACAGAACACCTATGGCTACACCTTC.